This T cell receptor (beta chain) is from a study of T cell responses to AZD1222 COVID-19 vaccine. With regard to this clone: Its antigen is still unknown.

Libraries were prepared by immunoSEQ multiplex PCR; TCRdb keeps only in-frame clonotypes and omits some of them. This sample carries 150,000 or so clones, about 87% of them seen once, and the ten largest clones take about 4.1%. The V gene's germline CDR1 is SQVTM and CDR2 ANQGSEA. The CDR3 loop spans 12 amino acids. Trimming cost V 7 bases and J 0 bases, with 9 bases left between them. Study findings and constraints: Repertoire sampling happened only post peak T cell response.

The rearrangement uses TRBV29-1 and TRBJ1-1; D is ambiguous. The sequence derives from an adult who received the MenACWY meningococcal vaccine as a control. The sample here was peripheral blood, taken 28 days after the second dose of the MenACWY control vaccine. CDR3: CSAPELNTEAFF. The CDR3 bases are TGCAGCGCCCCCGAGCTGAACACTGAAGCTTTCTTT.